This is a list of T cell receptor beta chains from one sample in a study of blood T cell repertoires in COVID-19. Clones were sequenced by immunoSEQ multiplex PCR, and TCRdb holds only the in-frame ones, with some missing. The sample has about 220,000 clones; 82% are singletons. The sequenced sample was PBMCs or T cells enriched from blood (not recorded which). Source of these receptors: a woman aged 60-75 years who had recovered from COVID-19. The CDR3 runs from the conserved cysteine through the conserved F or W. A D gene is named only where the DNA matches it firmly. Size values are once, few and many counts, or a class for expanded clones, and some rows have none.

v_call	j_call	clone_size	d_call	cdr3_length	cdr3_nt	cdr3_aa
TRBV28	TRBJ2-2	.	TRBD1	16	TGTGCCAGCAGTTTACTCGGGACAGCTAACACCGGGGAGCTGTTTTTT	CASSLLGTANTGELFF
TRBV7-6	TRBJ1-4	many	.	17	TGTGCCAGCAGCCCGCTGGGGAGGGGTGCAACTAATGAAAAACTGTTTTTT	CASSPLGRGATNEKLFF
TRBV30	TRBJ1-1	.	TRBD1	13	TGTGCCGGTAACAGGGGCGTGGGCACTGAAGCTTTCTTT	CAGNRGVGTEAFF
TRBV10-1	TRBJ2-6	.	.	14	TGCGCCAGCAGTGGGACAGCTGGGGCCAACGTCCTGACTTTC	CASSGTAGANVLTF
TRBV7-3	TRBJ2-3	.	.	14	TGTGCCAGCAGCTTAATCCAGGCCACAGATACGCAGTATTTT	CASSLIQATDTQYF
TRBV7-6	TRBJ2-2	.	.	15	TGTGCCAGCAGCTTAGGTCCGGGGGTCACCGGGGAGCTGTTTTTT	CASSLGPGVTGELFF
TRBV12-5	TRBJ2-2	.	.	15	TGTGCTAGTGCCACGACTATAGCGGACACCGGGGAGCTGTTTTTT	CASATTIADTGELFF
TRBV6-2/TRBV6-3	TRBJ2-1	.	.	18	TGTGCCAGCAGTTACTCGGCACAACAGCAGAAACCCTTCAATGAGCAGTTCTTC	CASSYSAQQQKPFNEQFF
TRBV7-7	TRBJ2-7	.	.	13	TGTGCCAGCAGCCGGGACATCTCCTACGAGCAGTACTTC	CASSRDISYEQYF
TRBV7-9	TRBJ1-1	.	.	12	TGTGCCAGCAGAGGGGGTGGGTCTGAAGCTTTCTTT	CASRGGGSEAFF
TRBV19	TRBJ2-1	.	TRBD2	17	TGTGCCAGTAGTCCGAAAAGGGAGACTAGCGGGATCGGGGAGCAGTTCTTC	CASSPKRETSGIGEQFF
TRBV12-3/TRBV12-4	TRBJ1-2	.	.	13	TGTGCCAGCCGTCCAGGACAGCTATATGGCTACACCTTC	CASRPGQLYGYTF
TRBV6-5	TRBJ1-3	.	.	15	TGTGCCAGCAGTTACTCGGGGGCGCGTGGAAACACCATATATTTT	CASSYSGARGNTIYF
TRBV10-3	TRBJ2-2	few	.	14	TGTGCCATCAGTGATAGCACCCTCACCGGGGAGCTGTTTTTT	CAISDSTLTGELFF
TRBV11-2	TRBJ2-7	.	.	14	TGTGCCAGTGGGCAGGGGCCCACCTCCTACGAGCAGTACTTC	CASGQGPTSYEQYF
TRBV10-3	TRBJ2-7	once	.	15	TGTGCCATCAGTGAGCTGGGGAGAGGGACCTACGAGCAGTACTTC	CAISELGRGTYEQYF
TRBV6-6	TRBJ2-1	.	.	13	TGTGCCAGCAGCCTAGGACAGTACAATGAGCAGTTCTTC	CASSLGQYNEQFF
TRBV7-2	TRBJ1-2	.	.	15	TGTGCCAGCAGCTTAGCCCCAACGGGTAACTATGGCTACACCTTC	CASSLAPTGNYGYTF
TRBV30	TRBJ1-1	.	TRBD1	13	TGTGCCTGGAGTCCCGACAGGGGCTTCGGGACCATCTTT	CAWSPDRGFGTIF